This TCR beta chain was identified during a study of T cell repertoires in cytomegalovirus infection (dated by TCRdb to about 2019). As for the study more broadly: Alongside well-studied HLA-B-restricted epitopes, the peptide stimulations were aimed at recently identified HLA-C-restricted CMV epitopes, whose presentation resists viral immunomodulation. The HLA type of each donor mattered for the analysis, because public TCR beta signatures pointed to carriage of CMV infection along with the matching HLA type.

V trim: 5 bases; J trim: 5 bases; unmatched bases: 4. From the cysteine up to the phenylalanine, the CDR3 has a length of 15 residues. Only CDR3 DNA remains: 45 bases, in frame from the first base. The sample's treatment or condition label, in plain terms: in vitro stimulation with specific CMV peptide epitopes to enrich CMV-specific T cells. Summary of the overall study and its limitations: The ex vivo response was dominated by HLA-C-restricted CMV-specific TCR beta clonotypes, and the single most frequent clonotype in two of eight donors was supplied by these HLA-C-restricted clonotypes. In both this cohort and an independent cohort of 352 donors, the cumulative frequency of public TCR beta family members distinguished carriers of CMV infection plus the relevant HLA type.

Only a few counts were recorded for this clonotype. The specificity of this receptor is unknown. Base qualities are missing; no much larger clone stands one base away. These reads were obtained on an Illumina HiSeq 1500. TCRdb reran the public reads through fastp at Q25 and MiXCR, keeping productive beta chains. Each CDR3 protein appears once, grouped with its most common genes and DNA. The sample table contains hundreds of thousands of distinct CDR3 sequences; only one count was recorded for roughly 30% of them. The leading ten clones occupy 15% to 20% of the sample. The receptor's source is a human donor in good health (CMV status not recorded). Some clones in this sample may be carry-over from other donors' samples. In this chain, TRBV12-3 or TRBV12-4 is recombined with TRBJ2-1, with TRBD2 matching 12 junction bases. The material was cultured PBMCs, obtained from culture after CMV antigen stimulation. The DNA is TGTGCCAGCAGTGGACTAGCGGGAACACACAATGAGCAGTTCTTC. Translated, this gives CASSGLAGTHNEQFF.